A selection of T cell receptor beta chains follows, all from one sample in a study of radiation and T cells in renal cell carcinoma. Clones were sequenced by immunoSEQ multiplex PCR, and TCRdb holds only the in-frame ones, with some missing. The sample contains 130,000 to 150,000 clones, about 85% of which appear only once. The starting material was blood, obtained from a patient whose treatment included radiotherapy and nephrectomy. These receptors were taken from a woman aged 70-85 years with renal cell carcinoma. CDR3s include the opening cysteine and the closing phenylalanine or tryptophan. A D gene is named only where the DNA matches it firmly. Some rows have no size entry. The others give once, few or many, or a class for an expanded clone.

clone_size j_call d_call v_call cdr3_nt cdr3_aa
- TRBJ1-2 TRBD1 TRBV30 TGTGCCTGGAGCCGCCTAGGACAGGGGGCGGTTGGCTACACCTTC CAWSRLGQGAVGYTF
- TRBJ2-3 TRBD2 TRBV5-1 TGCGCCAGCAGCTCCTACCTCCGGACTAGCGGGCCAGATACGCAGTATTTT CASSSYLRTSGPDTQYF
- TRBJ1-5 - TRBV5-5 TGTGCCAGCAGCTTGGTGCGGGGAGGTAGCAATCAGCCCCAGCATTTT CASSLVRGGSNQPQHF
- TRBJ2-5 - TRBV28 TGTGCCAGCAGTACAATCCAAGAGACCCAGTACTTC CASSTIQETQYF
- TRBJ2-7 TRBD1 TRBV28 TGTGCCAGCAGTACCCTGACAGGGTCCTTAAACGAGCAGTACTTC CASSTLTGSLNEQYF
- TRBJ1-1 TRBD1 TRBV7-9 TGTGCCAGCAGCTTAGCGGAGGGGGCAGGAGCTTTCTTT CASSLAEGAGAFF
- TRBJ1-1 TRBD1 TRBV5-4 TGTGCCAGCAGCATGAGACAGGGCTCGAACACTGAAGCTTTCTTT CASSMRQGSNTEAFF
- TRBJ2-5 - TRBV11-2 TGTGCCAGCAGCCGACCGGGACCCAGGGAGACCCAGTACTTC CASSRPGPRETQYF
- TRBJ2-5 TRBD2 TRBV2 TGTGCCAGCAAGCGACTCGGCGGGGGGGTCCAAGAGACCCAGTACTTC CASKRLGGGVQETQYF
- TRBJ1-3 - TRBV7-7 TGTGCTAGCAGCTTAACCGAGGCTGGAAACACCATATATTTT CASSLTEAGNTIYF
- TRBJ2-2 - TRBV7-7 TGTGCTAGCAGCTGGACGGGCACCGGGGAGCTGTTTTTT CASSWTGTGELFF
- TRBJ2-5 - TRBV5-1 TGCGCCAGCAGCGTGCGGGACCCCCAAGAGACCCAGTACTTC CASSVRDPQETQYF
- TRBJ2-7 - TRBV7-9 TGTGCCAGCAGCCCCCACCCAGGGTACGAGCAGTACTTC CASSPHPGYEQYF
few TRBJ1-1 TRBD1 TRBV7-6 TGTGCCAGCAGCATCAGGGGGGGGAACACTGAAGCTTTCTTT CASSIRGGNTEAFF
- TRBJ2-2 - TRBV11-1 TGTGCCAGCAGCTTAAGGAGGGTAGAAGGCGCCGGGGAGCTGTTTTTT CASSLRRVEGAGELFF
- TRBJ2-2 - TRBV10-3 TGTGCCATCAGTGAGGCGGGGGCCCCCGGGGAGCTGTTTTTT CAISEAGAPGELFF
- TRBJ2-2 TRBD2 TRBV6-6 TGTGCCAGCAGGGGGGGACTAGCGGGGACCGGGGAGCTGTTTTTT CASRGGLAGTGELFF
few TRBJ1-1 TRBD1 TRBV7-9 TGTGCCAGCAGCCCGGTCGGACAGGGGATCATGAACACTGAAGCTTTCTTT CASSPVGQGIMNTEAFF
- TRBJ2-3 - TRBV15 TGTGCCACCAGCACGACTAGCACAGATACGCAGTATTTT CATSTTSTDTQYF
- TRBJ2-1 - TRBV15 TGTGCCACCAGCAGAATAGAGAAGGGGTCCTACAATGAGCAGTTCTTC CATSRIEKGSYNEQFF
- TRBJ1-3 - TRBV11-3 TGTGCCAGCAGCTTAGTTGGGACGGGCCCCTCTGGAAACACCATATATTTT CASSLVGTGPSGNTIYF
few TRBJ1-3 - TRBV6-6 TGTGCCAGCAGTCAACAGGGCAGCTCTGGAAACACCATATATTTT CASSQQGSSGNTIYF
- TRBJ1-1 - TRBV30 TGTGCCTGGAATGACAGATCCGAAGCTTTCTTT CAWNDRSEAFF
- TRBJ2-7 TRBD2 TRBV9 TGTGCCAGCAGCACTCGCCTTTTAGCGGGGGGGAGCTCCTACGAGCAGTACTTC CASSTRLLAGGSSYEQYF
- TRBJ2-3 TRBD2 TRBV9 TGTGCCAGCAGCGTAGCTACAACTAGCGGGGGGCCAGATACGCAGTATTTT CASSVATTSGGPDTQYF
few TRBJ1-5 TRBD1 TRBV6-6 TGTGCCAGCAGACAGGGGGGCAATAGCAATCAGCCCCAGCATTTT CASRQGGNSNQPQHF
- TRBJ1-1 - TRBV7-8 TGTGCCAGCAGCACTCGGGGAGGGCGTGACACTGAAGCTTTCTTT CASSTRGGRDTEAFF
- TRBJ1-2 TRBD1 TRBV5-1 TGCGCCAGCAGCGATCGGACAGGGTTGGACTATGGCTACACCTTC CASSDRTGLDYGYTF
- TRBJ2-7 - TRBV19 TGTGCCAGTAGTCAACAGGGCGCCTACGAGCAGTACTTC CASSQQGAYEQYF
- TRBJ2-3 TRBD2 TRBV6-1 TGTGCCAGCAGTGAAGCAGCGGGGGGCCGCACAGATACGCAGTATTTT CASSEAAGGRTDTQYF
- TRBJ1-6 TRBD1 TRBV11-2 TGTGCCAGCAGCTTAGAGGGGACAGGAGATTCACCCCTCCACTTT CASSLEGTGDSPLHF
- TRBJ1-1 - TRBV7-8 TGTGCCAGCAGCTTAGCCCCAAGGGCTGCTGAAGCTTTCTTT CASSLAPRAAEAFF
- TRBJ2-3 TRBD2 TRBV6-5 TGTGCCAGCAGGCGCGGGGGGGCGGCAGATACGCAGTATTTT CASRRGGAADTQYF
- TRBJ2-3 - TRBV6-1 TGTGCCTCCTGGGTAGGGGGGGCAGATACGCAGTATTTT CASWVGGADTQYF
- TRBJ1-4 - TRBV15 TGTGCCACCAGCAGAGACAGCGTCAATGAAAAACTGTTTTTT CATSRDSVNEKLFF
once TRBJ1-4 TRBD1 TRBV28 TGTGCCAGCAGTCACCCCGGGACAGGCGCGGAAAAACTGTTTTTT CASSHPGTGAEKLFF
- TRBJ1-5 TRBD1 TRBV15 TGTGCCACCAGCAGAGTGGCGGACAGGACGAATCAGCCCCAGCATTTT CATSRVADRTNQPQHF
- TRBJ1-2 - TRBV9 TGTGCCAGCAACGTAGTCGGATTAGGGGGCTACACCTTC CASNVVGLGGYTF
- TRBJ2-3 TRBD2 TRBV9 TGTGCCAGCAGCGTAGGGACTAGCGGGGAGTGGGATACGCAGTATTTT CASSVGTSGEWDTQYF
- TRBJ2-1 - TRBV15 TGTGCCACCAGCAGAGGGCTGTACAATGAGCAGTTCTTC CATSRGLYNEQFF
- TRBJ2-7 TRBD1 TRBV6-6 TGTGCCAGCAGTTACGCTAGGACAGGTTCTGGGGGCGAGCAGTACTTC CASSYARTGSGGEQYF
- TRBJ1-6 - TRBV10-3 TGTGCCATCAGGCCCACCGGGATTGGTTCACCCCTCCACTTT CAIRPTGIGSPLHF
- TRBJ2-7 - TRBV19 TGTGCCAGTAGTATTGGGGGATCCACCTACGAGCAGTACTTC CASSIGGSTYEQYF
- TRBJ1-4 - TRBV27 TGTGCCAGCAGTCCAGGGTTTAATGAAAAACTGTTTTTT CASSPGFNEKLFF
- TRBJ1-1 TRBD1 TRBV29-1 TGCAGCGTTTTGATGGGACAGCTGAACACTGAAGCTTTCTTT CSVLMGQLNTEAFF
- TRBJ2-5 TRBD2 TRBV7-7 TGTGCTAGCAGCTTAGGCGGGAGTAGCGGGACTTCGAAGACCCAGTACTTC CASSLGGSSGTSKTQYF
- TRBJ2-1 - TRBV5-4 TGTGCCAGCAGATCAGCGGTGAGCTCCTACAATGAGCAGTTCTTC CASRSAVSSYNEQFF